These T cell receptor beta chains were read from a single sample in a study of T cell responses to AZD1222 COVID-19 vaccine. The assay was immunoSEQ multiplex PCR, and TCRdb's table has in-frame clones only and misses some. The data contain approximately 190,000 clones, 85% to 95% of them seen just once; the ten biggest clones take up roughly a tenth. Source: peripheral blood, taken on day 0 of AZD1222 vaccination. These receptors all come from an adult in good health. The CDR3 runs from the conserved cysteine through the conserved F or W. Fields, in order: CDR3 protein, CDR3 DNA, J gene, clone size, D gene, V gene. D genes are given only for firm matches. Size values are once, few and many counts, or a class for expanded clones, and some rows have none.

cdr3_aa: CASSLFGGSSYEQYF
cdr3_nt: TGTGCCAGCAGCTTATTCGGCGGTAGCTCCTACGAGCAGTACTTC
j_call: TRBJ2-7
clone_size: -
d_call: -
v_call: TRBV7-3

cdr3_aa: CASSSTGREAYNEQFF
cdr3_nt: TGTGCCAGCAGTTCGACAGGGAGGGAGGCCTACAATGAGCAGTTCTTC
j_call: TRBJ2-1
clone_size: -
d_call: -
v_call: TRBV7-9

cdr3_aa: CASSPLDYGYTF
cdr3_nt: TGTGCCAGCAGCCCCCTTGACTATGGCTACACCTTC
j_call: TRBJ1-2
clone_size: -
d_call: -
v_call: TRBV6-2/TRBV6-3

cdr3_aa: CASSLRGGTEAFF
cdr3_nt: TGTGCCAGCAGCTTACGAGGGGGAACTGAAGCTTTCTTT
j_call: TRBJ1-1
clone_size: -
d_call: -
v_call: TRBV11-2

cdr3_aa: CASSTGTGTDTQYF
cdr3_nt: TGTGCCAGTAGTACCGGGACAGGGACAGATACGCAGTATTTT
j_call: TRBJ2-3
clone_size: -
d_call: TRBD1
v_call: TRBV19

cdr3_aa: CASSPPGLALTDTQYF
cdr3_nt: TGTGCCAGCTCACCACCGGGACTAGCCCTCACAGATACGCAGTATTTT
j_call: TRBJ2-3
clone_size: -
d_call: TRBD2
v_call: TRBV18

cdr3_aa: CASSLSGTGVSEQYF
cdr3_nt: TGTGCCAGCAGCTTGAGCGGGACAGGGGTGTCCGAGCAGTACTTC
j_call: TRBJ2-7
clone_size: -
d_call: TRBD1
v_call: TRBV5-4

cdr3_aa: CASSPAGQGTNEKLFF
cdr3_nt: TGTGCCAGCAGTCCCGCGGGACAGGGAACTAATGAAAAACTGTTTTTT
j_call: TRBJ1-4
clone_size: -
d_call: TRBD1
v_call: TRBV27

cdr3_aa: CATSSGLPGAIGGYEQYF
cdr3_nt: TGTGCCACCAGCAGCGGATTACCCGGGGCCATCGGAGGATACGAGCAGTACTTC
j_call: TRBJ2-7
clone_size: -
d_call: -
v_call: TRBV15

cdr3_aa: CASSEALGPPSYEQYF
cdr3_nt: TGTGCCAGCAGTGAAGCCTTAGGGCCGCCGTCCTACGAGCAGTACTTC
j_call: TRBJ2-7
clone_size: -
d_call: -
v_call: TRBV6-1

cdr3_aa: CASSFGTAEAFF
cdr3_nt: TGTGCCAGCAGTTTCGGGACAGCAGAAGCTTTCTTT
j_call: TRBJ1-1
clone_size: -
d_call: TRBD1
v_call: TRBV28

cdr3_aa: CASSLDGRGTDTQYF
cdr3_nt: TGTGCCAGCAGCTTAGACGGGAGGGGGACAGATACGCAGTATTTT
j_call: TRBJ2-3
clone_size: -
d_call: TRBD2
v_call: TRBV5-4

cdr3_aa: CASSARQSNQPQHF
cdr3_nt: TGTGCCAGTAGTGCAAGACAGAGCAATCAGCCCCAGCATTTT
j_call: TRBJ1-5
clone_size: -
d_call: -
v_call: TRBV19

cdr3_aa: CASSPTSGGSYEQYF
cdr3_nt: TGTGCCAGCAGCCCGACTAGCGGGGGCTCCTACGAGCAGTACTTC
j_call: TRBJ2-7
clone_size: -
d_call: TRBD2
v_call: TRBV9

cdr3_aa: CASTRGGTGETQYF
cdr3_nt: TGTGCCAGCACGCGGGGCGGGACGGGAGAGACCCAGTACTTC
j_call: TRBJ2-5
clone_size: -
d_call: -
v_call: TRBV9

cdr3_aa: CACDRSFGNTIYF
cdr3_nt: TGTGCCTGCGACAGGAGCTTTGGAAACACCATATATTTT
j_call: TRBJ1-3
clone_size: -
d_call: -
v_call: TRBV7-9

cdr3_aa: CASNHRAGQPQHF
cdr3_nt: TGTGCCAGCAATCACAGGGCCGGACAGCCCCAGCATTTT
j_call: TRBJ1-5
clone_size: once
d_call: -
v_call: TRBV27

cdr3_aa: CASSYGTSSYNEQFF
cdr3_nt: TGTGCCAGCAGTTACGGGACTAGCTCCTACAATGAGCAGTTCTTC
j_call: TRBJ2-1
clone_size: -
d_call: TRBD2
v_call: TRBV6-6

cdr3_aa: CASSFGLAGVGEQYF
cdr3_nt: TGCGCCAGCAGCTTTGGTCTAGCGGGAGTCGGCGAGCAGTACTTC
j_call: TRBJ2-7
clone_size: -
d_call: TRBD2
v_call: TRBV5-1

cdr3_aa: CANRKGASTGELFF
cdr3_nt: TGTGCCAACCGAAAGGGGGCAAGCACCGGGGAGCTGTTTTTT
j_call: TRBJ2-2
clone_size: -
d_call: TRBD1
v_call: TRBV6-5

cdr3_aa: CSASRTKTYEQYF
cdr3_nt: TGCAGCGCATCCCGGACGAAGACCTACGAGCAGTACTTC
j_call: TRBJ2-7
clone_size: -
d_call: -
v_call: TRBV29-1

cdr3_aa: CASSRGQGAIGELFF
cdr3_nt: TGCGCCAGCAGCAGAGGACAGGGGGCTATCGGGGAGCTGTTTTTT
j_call: TRBJ2-2
clone_size: -
d_call: TRBD1
v_call: TRBV5-1

cdr3_aa: CASSLIRGLSYEQYF
cdr3_nt: TGTGCCAGCAGTTTGATCAGGGGGCTCTCCTACGAGCAGTACTTC
j_call: TRBJ2-7
clone_size: -
d_call: TRBD1
v_call: TRBV28

cdr3_aa: CASSSRTSGMGDNEQFF
cdr3_nt: TGTGCCAGCAGCTCAAGGACTAGCGGGATGGGGGACAATGAGCAGTTCTTC
j_call: TRBJ2-1
clone_size: -
d_call: TRBD2
v_call: TRBV7-2

cdr3_aa: CASSPRQIYEQYF
cdr3_nt: TGTGCCAGCTCACCCCGACAGATCTACGAGCAGTACTTC
j_call: TRBJ2-7
clone_size: few
d_call: -
v_call: TRBV18

cdr3_aa: CASSPSGTNNYEQYF
cdr3_nt: TGTGCCAGCTCACCGTCCGGGACCAATAACTACGAGCAGTACTTC
j_call: TRBJ2-7
clone_size: -
d_call: -
v_call: TRBV18

cdr3_aa: CASSPGGLEQFF
cdr3_nt: TGTGCCAGCAGCCCCGGCGGTCTAGAGCAGTTCTTC
j_call: TRBJ2-1
clone_size: once
d_call: -
v_call: TRBV11-2

cdr3_aa: CASSDTGTGILGYGYTF
cdr3_nt: TGTGCCAGCAGTGACACCGGGACAGGGATATTGGGCTATGGCTACACCTTC
j_call: TRBJ1-2
clone_size: -
d_call: TRBD1
v_call: TRBV6-1